Listed below are T cell receptor beta chains from one sample, sequenced in a study of PD-1 blockade in mismatch repair-deficient tumors. The repertoire was sequenced with immunoSEQ multiplex PCR; TCRdb's copy has only in-frame clones and lacks some. The data show roughly 120,000 clones, around nine tenths seen once. The material sequenced was peripheral blood, taken roughly 70 weeks after starting pembrolizumab. The receptors here all came from an adult with mismatch repair-deficient cancer. The CDR3 runs from the conserved cysteine through the conserved F or W. A D gene is named only where the DNA matches it firmly. Size tells how often a clone was seen (once, few, many) or the class of an expanded clone, and some rows leave it out.

clone size	V gene	D gene	J gene	CDR3 DNA	CDR3 protein
NA	TRBV27	TRBD2	TRBJ2-7	TGTGCCAGCAGTCTAACTAGCGGGAGGGACTACGAGCAGTACTTC	CASSLTSGRDYEQYF
NA	TRBV10-3	TRBD2	TRBJ2-1	TGTGCCATAAGGACTAGCGAGAACAATGAGCAGTTCTTC	CAIRTSENNEQFF
few	TRBV12-1	NA	TRBJ2-3	TGTGCCAGCAGCCCCCGGGATCCATCCCACACAGATACGCAGTATTTT	CASSPRDPSHTDTQYF
NA	TRBV5-1	TRBD2	TRBJ2-1	TGCGCCAGCAGCTTGAGACCCGGGAGCGGGAGACTCTTCTACAATGAGCAGTTCTTC	CASSLRPGSGRLFYNEQFF
once	TRBV29-1	NA	TRBJ2-1	TGCAGCGTGTTTAAAGTCAATGAGCAGTTCTTC	CSVFKVNEQFF
NA	TRBV30	NA	TRBJ2-7	TGTGCCTGGGTTGGTCCTCCGGGTGAGAAGTACTTC	CAWVGPPGEKYF
NA	TRBV2	NA	TRBJ2-7	TGTGCCAGCGGACGACTAGAAGCCTACGAGCAGTACTTC	CASGRLEAYEQYF
NA	TRBV7-9	NA	TRBJ2-7	TGTGCCAGCAGCTTTAACAGCTACTACGAGCAGTACTTC	CASSFNSYYEQYF
NA	TRBV11-3	NA	TRBJ2-7	TGTGCCAGCAGGTATAACCAGGGGTCCTTCGAGCAGTACTTC	CASRYNQGSFEQYF
NA	TRBV10-3	NA	TRBJ2-7	TGTGCCATCCAGGGACAATCATACGAGCAGTACTTC	CAIQGQSYEQYF
NA	TRBV2	NA	TRBJ2-7	TGTGCCAGCAGGCCTGCGGGATCCTACGAGCAGTACTTC	CASRPAGSYEQYF
NA	TRBV7-9	NA	TRBJ1-5	TGTGCCAGCGCCAGGACGGGGAGTAATCAGCCCCAGCATTTT	CASARTGSNQPQHF
NA	TRBV11-2	NA	TRBJ2-3	TGTGCCAGCAGCTTAGGACGACGAGGCACAGATACGCAGTATTTT	CASSLGRRGTDTQYF
few	TRBV5-6	NA	TRBJ1-5	TGTGCCAGCAGTTGGTACGTTCCCAATCAGCCCCAGCATTTT	CASSWYVPNQPQHF
NA	TRBV7-9	NA	TRBJ2-7	TGTGCCAGCACCGCGGCATCAGCCTACGAGCAGTACTTC	CASTAASAYEQYF
NA	TRBV29-1	TRBD1	TRBJ2-7	TGCAGCGTTGAATTCCGGGACAGGGGAGACTACGAGCAGTACTTC	CSVEFRDRGDYEQYF
NA	TRBV18	TRBD2	TRBJ2-5	TGTGCCAGCTCACCGGGGACTAGCGGGCAAGAGACCCAGTACTTC	CASSPGTSGQETQYF
NA	TRBV27	NA	TRBJ2-7	TGTGCCAGCAGTCCCATAGGCGGCTACGAGCAGTACTTC	CASSPIGGYEQYF
NA	TRBV25-1	NA	TRBJ2-5	TGTGCCAGCAGTGAACCAGATGACCAAGAGACCCAGTACTTC	CASSEPDDQETQYF
NA	TRBV11-2	TRBD2	TRBJ2-7	TGTGCCAGCAGACCCGTGCGGGGGAGGACCTACGAGCAGTACTTC	CASRPVRGRTYEQYF
NA	TRBV28	NA	TRBJ2-2	TGTGCCAGCAGGAGGACGCTATCGAACACCGGGGAGCTGTTTTTT	CASRRTLSNTGELFF
NA	TRBV7-9	NA	TRBJ1-5	TGTGCCAGCAGCTTAGAAGGGGCCGTCAATCAGCCCCAGCATTTT	CASSLEGAVNQPQHF
NA	TRBV18	TRBD2	TRBJ2-7	TGTGCCAGCTCTCCCGGGACTAGCAGCGAGCAGTACTTC	CASSPGTSSEQYF
NA	TRBV2	NA	TRBJ1-2	TGTGCCAGCAGTGAATTAGGCAGGGGAACGAGGGGCTACACCTTC	CASSELGRGTRGYTF
NA	TRBV19	TRBD1	TRBJ2-3	TGTGCCAGTAGTATACGCGGACAGGTAAACACAGATACGCAGTATTTT	CASSIRGQVNTDTQYF
NA	TRBV14	NA	TRBJ2-5	TGTGCCAGCAGCCGCCCGGAGGGGTTCGATGAGACCCAGTACTTC	CASSRPEGFDETQYF
once	TRBV4-1	TRBD2	TRBJ2-1	TGCGCCAGCAGCCAACCCTCAATGGGACTAGCGGGGAACAATGAGCAGTTCTTC	CASSQPSMGLAGNNEQFF
NA	TRBV7-9	NA	TRBJ2-7	TGTGCCAGCAGCTTAATGAGAGAGGGCGTGAGCTCCTACGAGCAGTACTTC	CASSLMREGVSSYEQYF
NA	TRBV5-6	NA	TRBJ2-4	TGTGCCAGCAGCTTGGTGAAGGGGAACATTCAGTACTTC	CASSLVKGNIQYF
NA	TRBV28	TRBD2	TRBJ2-7	TGTGCCAGCAGTTTCGCGACTAGCGGGAGGGCTACGTACGAGCAGTACTTC	CASSFATSGRATYEQYF
NA	TRBV25-1	NA	TRBJ2-7	TGTGCCAGCAGTGAATCCGGCGGGGCGGGACGCTACTACGAGCAGTACTTC	CASSESGGAGRYYEQYF
NA	TRBV4-1	NA	TRBJ2-1	TGCGCCAGCAGCCAGTACGGCGGATACAATGAGCAGTTCTTC	CASSQYGGYNEQFF
once	TRBV28	NA	TRBJ2-3	TGTGCCAGCAGTTTATCGGACACAGATACGCAGTATTTT	CASSLSDTDTQYF
NA	TRBV11-1	NA	TRBJ2-5	TGTGCCAGCAGCCCTCGACCTGGTGAGACCCAGTACTTC	CASSPRPGETQYF
NA	TRBV6-5	TRBD2	TRBJ2-3	TGTGCCAGCAGTCTACTAGCGGGAGGGACAGATACGCAGTATTTT	CASSLLAGGTDTQYF
NA	TRBV11-2	NA	TRBJ2-7	TGTGCCAGCAGCTTAGACCTTCAGCAGTACGAGCAGTACTTC	CASSLDLQQYEQYF
NA	TRBV19	TRBD1	TRBJ1-1	TGTGCCAGTAAGGGGACAGGGTTGGACACTGAAGCTTTCTTT	CASKGTGLDTEAFF
NA	TRBV11-3	TRBD2	TRBJ2-1	TGTGCCAGCAGCTTAGAGTGGACTAGCGAGTTGTTCTTC	CASSLEWTSELFF
NA	TRBV4-1	NA	TRBJ2-7	TGCGCCAGCAGCCAGTACGCGAACCGCGGCTACGAGCAGTACTTC	CASSQYANRGYEQYF
few	TRBV19	NA	TRBJ2-1	TGTGCCAGTTCCGGATGGGGCCTACACAATGAGCAGTTCTTC	CASSGWGLHNEQFF
NA	TRBV11-3	NA	TRBJ2-7	TGTGCCAGCAGCTTAGTTTCTAGCGCCAACGAGCAGTACTTC	CASSLVSSANEQYF
NA	TRBV29-1	TRBD1	TRBJ1-1	TGCAGCGTTCCCACAGGGGCTCCGAACACTGAAGCTTTCTTT	CSVPTGAPNTEAFF
NA	TRBV7-2	TRBD2	TRBJ2-1	TGTGCCAGCAGCTTAAAAGGGACTAGCTATGAGCAGTTCTTC	CASSLKGTSYEQFF
NA	TRBV11-2	NA	TRBJ1-2	TGTGCCAGCAGCTTAGAACCGGGCCGCTATGGCTACACCTTC	CASSLEPGRYGYTF
NA	TRBV19	NA	TRBJ2-7	TGTGCCAGTAGTATAGACCCAGCCTACGAGCAGTACTTC	CASSIDPAYEQYF
NA	TRBV7-9	NA	TRBJ1-1	TGTGCCAGCAGGGAATTGAACACTGAAGCTTTCTTT	CASRELNTEAFF
few	TRBV6-1	NA	TRBJ1-5	TGTGCCAGTACACATTCAGGGTTGGGTCAGCCCCAGCATTTT	CASTHSGLGQPQHF
NA	TRBV7-3	TRBD2	TRBJ2-3	TGTGCCAGCAGCATAGCGGGAGGGGCAGATACGCAGTATTTT	CASSIAGGADTQYF
NA	TRBV11-2	NA	TRBJ2-7	TGTGCCAGCAGCCTGGGGCGGGTAGTCAACGAGCAGTACTTC	CASSLGRVVNEQYF
NA	TRBV6-5	NA	TRBJ2-3	TGTGCCAGCAGTTACGGAGATACGCAGTATTTT	CASSYGDTQYF
NA	TRBV30	NA	TRBJ2-5	TGTGCCTGGAGTGTACCCCTGACAGAGGATGAGACCCAGTACTTC	CAWSVPLTEDETQYF
NA	TRBV27	NA	TRBJ2-1	TGTGCCAGCAGTTTGGCAGCGAGCTCCTACAATGAGCAGTTCTTC	CASSLAASSYNEQFF
NA	TRBV7-9	NA	TRBJ2-5	TGTGCCAGCAGCCAGGGGTCCCCCCAAGAGACCCAGTACTTC	CASSQGSPQETQYF
once	TRBV29-1	NA	TRBJ2-4	TGCAGCGTTGGAGGGGGTGCCATTCAGTACTTC	CSVGGGAIQYF
NA	TRBV29-1	TRBD1	TRBJ2-3	TGCAGCCTCGGACAGGGCCGGGATACGCAGTATTTT	CSLGQGRDTQYF
NA	TRBV25-1	NA	TRBJ2-7	TGTGCCAGCAGCTGGACAGTCTACGAGCAGTACTTC	CASSWTVYEQYF
NA	TRBV28	NA	TRBJ1-5	TGTGCCAGCAGAATTAGAGATCAGCCCCAGCATTTT	CASRIRDQPQHF
NA	TRBV4-3	TRBD2	TRBJ2-7	TGCGCCAGCAGCCAAGACTTGACTAGCGGGAGCGACGAGCAGTACTTC	CASSQDLTSGSDEQYF
few	TRBV28	NA	TRBJ1-5	TGTGCCAGCAAGGGTCTCACTCAGCCCCAGCATTTT	CASKGLTQPQHF